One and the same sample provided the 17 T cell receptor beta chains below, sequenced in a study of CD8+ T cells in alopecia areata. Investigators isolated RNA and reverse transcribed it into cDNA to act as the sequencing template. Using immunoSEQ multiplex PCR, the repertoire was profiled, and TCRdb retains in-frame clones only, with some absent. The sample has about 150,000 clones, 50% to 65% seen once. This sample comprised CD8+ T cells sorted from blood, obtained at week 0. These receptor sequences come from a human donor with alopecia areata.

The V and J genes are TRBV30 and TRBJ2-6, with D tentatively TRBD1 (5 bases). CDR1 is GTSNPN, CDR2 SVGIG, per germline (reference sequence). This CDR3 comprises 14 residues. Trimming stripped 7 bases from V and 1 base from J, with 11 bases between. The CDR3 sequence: CASYQGSGANVLTF. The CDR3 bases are TGTGCCTCCTATCAGGGTTCTGGGGCCAACGTCCTGACTTTC.

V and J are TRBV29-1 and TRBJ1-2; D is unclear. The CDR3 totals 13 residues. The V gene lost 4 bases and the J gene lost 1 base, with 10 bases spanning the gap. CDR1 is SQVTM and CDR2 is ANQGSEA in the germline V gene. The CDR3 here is CSVGNVNNYGYTF. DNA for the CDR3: TGCAGCGTTGGAAACGTCAATAACTATGGCTACACCTTC. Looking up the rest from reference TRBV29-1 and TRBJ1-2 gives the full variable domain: SAVISQKPSRDICQRGTSLTIQCQVDSQVTMMFWYRQQPGQSLTLIATANQGSEATYESGFVIDKFPISRPNLTFSTLTVSNMSPEDSSIYLCSVGNVNNYGYTFGSGTRLTVV.

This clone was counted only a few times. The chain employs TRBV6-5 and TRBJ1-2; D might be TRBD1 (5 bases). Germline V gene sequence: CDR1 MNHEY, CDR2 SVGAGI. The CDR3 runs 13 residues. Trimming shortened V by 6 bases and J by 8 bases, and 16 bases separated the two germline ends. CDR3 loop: CASSQGGAWGYTF. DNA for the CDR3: TGTGCCAGCAGCCAGGGCGGGGCCTGGGGCTACACCTTC.

CDR3 sequence reads: CASSLTGSNQPQHF. Written as DNA, the CDR3 is TGTGCCAGCAGCTTGACGGGTAGCAATCAGCCCCAGCATTTT. This rearrangement joins TRBV5-6 to TRBJ1-5; D gene unclear. The ends were cut back, 1 base at V and 0 bases at J, with 5 bases in the middle. Germline V gene sequence: CDR1 SGHDT, CDR2 YYEEEE. This CDR3 contains 14 residues. The full variable domain, its missing parts supplied by reference TRBV5-6 and TRBJ1-5, is DAGVTQSPTHLIKTRGQQVTLRCSPKSGHDTVSWYQQALGQGPQFIFQYYEEEERQRGNFPDRFSGHQFPNYSSELNVNALLLGDSALYLCASSLTGSNQPQHFGDGTRLSIL.

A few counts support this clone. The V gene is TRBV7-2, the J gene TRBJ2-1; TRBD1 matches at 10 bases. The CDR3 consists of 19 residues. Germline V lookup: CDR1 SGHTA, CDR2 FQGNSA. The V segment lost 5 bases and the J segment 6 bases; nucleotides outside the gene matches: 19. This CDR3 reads CASSPTLRQGAFWGNEQFF. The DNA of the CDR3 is TGTGCCAGCAGCCCAACGCTGCGACAGGGGGCGTTTTGGGGCAATGAGCAGTTCTTC.

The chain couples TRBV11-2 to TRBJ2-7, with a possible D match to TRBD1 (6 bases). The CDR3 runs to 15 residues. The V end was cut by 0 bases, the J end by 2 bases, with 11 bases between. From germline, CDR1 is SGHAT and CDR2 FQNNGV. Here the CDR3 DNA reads TGTGCCAGCAGCTTAGAAGACAGGACTCCCTACGAGCAGTACTTC. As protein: CASSLEDRTPYEQYF.

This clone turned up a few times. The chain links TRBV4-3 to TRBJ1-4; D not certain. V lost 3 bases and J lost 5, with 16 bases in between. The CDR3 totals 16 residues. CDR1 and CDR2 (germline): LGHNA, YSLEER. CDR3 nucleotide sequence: TGCGCCAGCAGCCATGGAAGACGGATATCAAATGAAAAACTGTTTTTT. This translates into CASSHGRRISNEKLFF.

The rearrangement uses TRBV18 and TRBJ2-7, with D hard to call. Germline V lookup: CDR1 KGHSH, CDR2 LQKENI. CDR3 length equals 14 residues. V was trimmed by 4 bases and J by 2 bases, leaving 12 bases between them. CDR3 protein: CASSLPTTPYEQYF. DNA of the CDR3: TGTGCCAGCTCACTCCCCACTACCCCCTACGAGCAGTACTTC.

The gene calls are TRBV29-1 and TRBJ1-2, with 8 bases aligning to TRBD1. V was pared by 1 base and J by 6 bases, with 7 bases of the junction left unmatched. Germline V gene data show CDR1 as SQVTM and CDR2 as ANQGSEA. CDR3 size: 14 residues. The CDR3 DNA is TGCAGCGTTGAAGGAGGACAGGGTTTGGATGGCTACACCTTC. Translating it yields CSVEGGQGLDGYTF. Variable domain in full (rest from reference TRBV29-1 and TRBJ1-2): SAVISQKPSRDICQRGTSLTIQCQVDSQVTMMFWYRQQPGQSLTLIATANQGSEATYESGFVIDKFPISRPNLTFSTLTVSNMSPEDSSIYLCSVEGGQGLDGYTFGSGTRLTVV.

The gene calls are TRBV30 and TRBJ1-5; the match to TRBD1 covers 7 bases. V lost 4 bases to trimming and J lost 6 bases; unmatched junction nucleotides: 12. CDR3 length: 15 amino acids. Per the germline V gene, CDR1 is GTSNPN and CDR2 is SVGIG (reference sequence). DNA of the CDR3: TGTGCCTGGACTCTCCGGGACAGAATTTTTCAGCCCCAGCATTTT. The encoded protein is CAWTLRDRIFQPQHF.

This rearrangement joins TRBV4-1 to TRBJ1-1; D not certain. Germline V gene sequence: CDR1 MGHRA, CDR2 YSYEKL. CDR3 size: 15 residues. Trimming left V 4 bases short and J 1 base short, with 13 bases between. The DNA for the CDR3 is TGCGCCAGCAGCCCAAGCCGAGGGAAGAACACTGAAGCTTTCTTT. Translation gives CASSPSRGKNTEAFF.

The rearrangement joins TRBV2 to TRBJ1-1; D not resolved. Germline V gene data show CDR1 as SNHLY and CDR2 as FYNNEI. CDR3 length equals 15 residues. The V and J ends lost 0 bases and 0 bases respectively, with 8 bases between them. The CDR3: CASSEAQVMNTEAFF. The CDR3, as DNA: TGTGCCAGCAGTGAAGCGCAGGTCATGAACACTGAAGCTTTCTTT.

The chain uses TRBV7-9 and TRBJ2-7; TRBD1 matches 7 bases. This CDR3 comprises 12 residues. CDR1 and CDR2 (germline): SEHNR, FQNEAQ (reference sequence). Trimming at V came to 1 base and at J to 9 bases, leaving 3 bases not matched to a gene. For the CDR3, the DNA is TGTGCCAGCAGCTTAGAAGGGGGCCCGCAGTACTTC. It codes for CASSLEGGPQYF. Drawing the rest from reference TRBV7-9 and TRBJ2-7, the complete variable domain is DTGVSQNPRHKITKRGQNVTFRCDPISEHNRLYWYRQTLGQGPEFLTYFQNEAQLEKSRLLSDRFSAERPKGSFSTLEIQRTEQGDSAMYLCASSLEGGPQYFGPGTRLTVT.

CDR3 in DNA: TGCGCCAGCAGCCATACAGGGGGCGCGAGAAATGAGCAGTTCTTC. This translates into CASSHTGGARNEQFF. This chain connects TRBV4-3 to TRBJ2-1; TRBD1 aligns across 9 bases. Looked up from germline, CDR1 is LGHNA and CDR2 is YSLEER. CDR3 length: 15 residues. V was clipped by 3 bases and J by 7 bases; unmatched bases: 7.

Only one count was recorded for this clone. The CDR3: CASSFDSTEAFF. The CDR3 bases are TGCGCCAGCAGCTTTGACAGCACCGAAGCTTTCTTT. The rearrangement links TRBV5-1 to TRBJ1-1; weak D call: TRBD1 (5 bases). From germline, CDR1 is SGHRS and CDR2 YFSETQ. V dropped 2 bases and J dropped 8 bases, with 10 bases sitting between them. The CDR3 is 12 amino acids.

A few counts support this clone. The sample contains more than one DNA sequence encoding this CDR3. CDR3 DNA sequence: TGCAGCGTTGTGGGGCAGTCCTACGAGCAGTACTTC. It yields the protein CSVVGQSYEQYF. The chain employs TRBV29-1 and TRBJ2-7, with D maybe TRBD1 (5 bases). The germline CDR1 and CDR2 sequences are SQVTM and ANQGSEA. This CDR3 is built from 12 residues. V was cut by 4 bases and J by 1 base, with 8 bases left in between.

CDR3 region: CASSYSATEVNTEAFF. Here the CDR3 DNA reads TGTGCCAGCAGTTACTCGGCGACAGAAGTGAACACTGAAGCTTTCTTT. The chain uses TRBV6-5 and TRBJ1-1, with D maybe TRBD1 (5 bases). The CDR3 spans 16 residues. The ends were cut back, 0 bases at V and 0 bases at J, with 11 bases in the middle. Germline lookup yields CDR1 MNHEY and CDR2 SVGAGI.